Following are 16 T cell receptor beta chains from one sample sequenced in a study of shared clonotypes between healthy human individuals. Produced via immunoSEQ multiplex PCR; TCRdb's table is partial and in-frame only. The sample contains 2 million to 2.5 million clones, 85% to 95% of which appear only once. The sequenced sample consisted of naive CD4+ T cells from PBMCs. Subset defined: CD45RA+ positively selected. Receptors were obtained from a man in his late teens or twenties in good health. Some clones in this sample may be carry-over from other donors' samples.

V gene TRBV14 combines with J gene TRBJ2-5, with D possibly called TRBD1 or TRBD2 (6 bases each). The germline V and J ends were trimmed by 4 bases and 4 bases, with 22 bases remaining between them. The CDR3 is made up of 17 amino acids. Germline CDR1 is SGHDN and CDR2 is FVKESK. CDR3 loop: CASSRRRDKPKVETQYF. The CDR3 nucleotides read TGTGCCAGCAGCCGCCGGCGGGACAAACCCAAGGTAGAGACCCAGTACTTC.

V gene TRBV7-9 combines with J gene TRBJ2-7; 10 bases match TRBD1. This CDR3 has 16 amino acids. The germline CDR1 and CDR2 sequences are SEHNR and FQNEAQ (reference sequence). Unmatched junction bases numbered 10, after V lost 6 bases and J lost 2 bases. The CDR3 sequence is CASSLPSTGGPYEQYF. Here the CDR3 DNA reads TGTGCCAGCAGTCTCCCCTCGACAGGGGGCCCCTACGAGCAGTACTTC.

The CDR3 loop reads CASSNLAGGLNEQFF. The CDR3 DNA sequence: TGCGCCAGCAGTAATCTAGCGGGAGGACTCAATGAGCAGTTCTTC. The chain couples TRBV10-1 to TRBJ2-1, with 11 bases identical to TRBD2. This CDR3 contains 15 residues. V lost 5 bases, J lost 6 bases, and 6 bases stayed unmatched. Germline V gene sequence: CDR1 WNHNN, CDR2 SYGVQD (reference sequence).

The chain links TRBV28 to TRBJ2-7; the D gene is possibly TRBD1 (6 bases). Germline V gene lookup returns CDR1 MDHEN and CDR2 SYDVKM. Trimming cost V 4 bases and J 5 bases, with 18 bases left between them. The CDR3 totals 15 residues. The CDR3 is CASSSGQKWVNEQYF. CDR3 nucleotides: TGTGCCAGCAGTTCCGGACAGAAATGGGTCAACGAGCAGTACTTC.

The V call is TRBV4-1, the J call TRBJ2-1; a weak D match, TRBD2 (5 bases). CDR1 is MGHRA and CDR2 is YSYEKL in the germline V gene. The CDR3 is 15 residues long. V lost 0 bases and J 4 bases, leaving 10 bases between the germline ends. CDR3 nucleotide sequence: TGCGCCAGCAGCCAAGAGGAGGCCAAATACAATGAGCAGTTCTTC. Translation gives CASSQEEAKYNEQFF.

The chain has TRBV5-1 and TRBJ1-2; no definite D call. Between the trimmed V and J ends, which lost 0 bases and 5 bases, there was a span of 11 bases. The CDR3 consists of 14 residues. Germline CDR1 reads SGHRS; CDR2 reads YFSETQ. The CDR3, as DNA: TGCGCCAGCAGCTTGGGTCGGGTCCGGTATGGCTACACCTTC. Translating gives CASSLGRVRYGYTF.

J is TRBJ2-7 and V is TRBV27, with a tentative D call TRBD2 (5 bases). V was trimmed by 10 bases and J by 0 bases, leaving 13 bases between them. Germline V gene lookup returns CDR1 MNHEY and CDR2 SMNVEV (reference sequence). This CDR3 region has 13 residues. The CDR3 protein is CATERISSYEQYF. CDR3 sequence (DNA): TGTGCCACCGAGCGGATTAGCTCCTACGAGCAGTACTTC.

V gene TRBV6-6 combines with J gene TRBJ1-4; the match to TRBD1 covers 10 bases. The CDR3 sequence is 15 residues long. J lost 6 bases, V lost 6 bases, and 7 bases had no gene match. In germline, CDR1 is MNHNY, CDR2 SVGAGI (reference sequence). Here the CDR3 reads CASSLETGGDEKLFF. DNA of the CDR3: TGTGCCAGCAGCCTAGAGACAGGGGGCGATGAAAAACTGTTTTTT.

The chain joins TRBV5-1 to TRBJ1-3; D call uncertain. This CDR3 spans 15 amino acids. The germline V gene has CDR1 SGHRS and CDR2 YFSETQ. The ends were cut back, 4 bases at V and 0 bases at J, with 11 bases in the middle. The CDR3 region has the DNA TGCGCCAGCAGCGAAGGACTAAGCTCTGGAAACACCATATATTTT. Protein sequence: CASSEGLSSGNTIYF.

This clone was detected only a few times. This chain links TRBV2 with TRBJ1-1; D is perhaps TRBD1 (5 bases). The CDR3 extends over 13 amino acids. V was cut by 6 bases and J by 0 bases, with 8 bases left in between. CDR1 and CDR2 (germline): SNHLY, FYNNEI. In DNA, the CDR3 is TGTGCCAGCAGCGGACACTTGAACACTGAAGCTTTCTTT. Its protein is CASSGHLNTEAFF.

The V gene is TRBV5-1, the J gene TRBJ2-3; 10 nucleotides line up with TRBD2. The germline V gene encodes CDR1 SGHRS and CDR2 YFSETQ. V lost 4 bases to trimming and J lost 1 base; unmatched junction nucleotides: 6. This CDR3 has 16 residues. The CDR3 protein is CASSGLAGDRTDTQYF. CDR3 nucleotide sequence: TGCGCCAGCAGCGGGCTAGCGGGAGATCGCACAGATACGCAGTATTTT. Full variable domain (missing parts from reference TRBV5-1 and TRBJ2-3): KAGVTQTPRYLIKTRGQQVTLSCSPISGHRSVSWYQQTPGQGLQFLFEYFSETQRNKGNFPGRFSGRQFSNSRSEMNVSTLELGDSALYLCASSGLAGDRTDTQYFGPGTRLTVL.

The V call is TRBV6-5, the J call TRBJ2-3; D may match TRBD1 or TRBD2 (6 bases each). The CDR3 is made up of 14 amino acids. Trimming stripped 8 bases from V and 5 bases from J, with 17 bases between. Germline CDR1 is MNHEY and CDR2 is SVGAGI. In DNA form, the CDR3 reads TGTGCCAGCCATAGGGGGGTAGCCCAAGATACGCAGTATTTT. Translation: CASHRGVAQDTQYF.

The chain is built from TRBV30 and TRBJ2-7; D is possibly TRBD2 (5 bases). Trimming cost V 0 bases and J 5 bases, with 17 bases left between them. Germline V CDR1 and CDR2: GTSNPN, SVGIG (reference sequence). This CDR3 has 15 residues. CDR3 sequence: CAWSVHRGLNHEQYF. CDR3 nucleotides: TGTGCCTGGAGTGTACATCGGGGTCTGAACCACGAGCAGTACTTC.

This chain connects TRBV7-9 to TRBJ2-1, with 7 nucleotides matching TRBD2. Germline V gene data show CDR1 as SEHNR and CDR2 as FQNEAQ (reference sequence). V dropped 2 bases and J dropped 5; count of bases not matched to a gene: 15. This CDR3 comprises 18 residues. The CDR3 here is CASSLKIRSSGKDNEQFF. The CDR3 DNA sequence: TGTGCCAGCAGCTTAAAGATCCGGTCTAGCGGTAAAGACAATGAGCAGTTCTTC.

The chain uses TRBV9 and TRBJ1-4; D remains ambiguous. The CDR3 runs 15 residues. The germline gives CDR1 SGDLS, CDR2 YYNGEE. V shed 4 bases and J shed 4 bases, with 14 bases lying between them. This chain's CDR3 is CASSTSNYLNEKLFF. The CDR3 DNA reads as TGTGCCAGCAGCACTAGTAACTATCTTAATGAAAAACTGTTTTTT.

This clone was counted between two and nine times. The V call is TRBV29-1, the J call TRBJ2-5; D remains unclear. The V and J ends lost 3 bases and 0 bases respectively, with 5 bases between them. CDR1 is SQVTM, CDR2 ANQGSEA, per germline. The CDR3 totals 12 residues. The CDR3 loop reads CSVEGYQETQYF. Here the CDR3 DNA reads TGCAGCGTTGAGGGGTACCAAGAGACCCAGTACTTC.